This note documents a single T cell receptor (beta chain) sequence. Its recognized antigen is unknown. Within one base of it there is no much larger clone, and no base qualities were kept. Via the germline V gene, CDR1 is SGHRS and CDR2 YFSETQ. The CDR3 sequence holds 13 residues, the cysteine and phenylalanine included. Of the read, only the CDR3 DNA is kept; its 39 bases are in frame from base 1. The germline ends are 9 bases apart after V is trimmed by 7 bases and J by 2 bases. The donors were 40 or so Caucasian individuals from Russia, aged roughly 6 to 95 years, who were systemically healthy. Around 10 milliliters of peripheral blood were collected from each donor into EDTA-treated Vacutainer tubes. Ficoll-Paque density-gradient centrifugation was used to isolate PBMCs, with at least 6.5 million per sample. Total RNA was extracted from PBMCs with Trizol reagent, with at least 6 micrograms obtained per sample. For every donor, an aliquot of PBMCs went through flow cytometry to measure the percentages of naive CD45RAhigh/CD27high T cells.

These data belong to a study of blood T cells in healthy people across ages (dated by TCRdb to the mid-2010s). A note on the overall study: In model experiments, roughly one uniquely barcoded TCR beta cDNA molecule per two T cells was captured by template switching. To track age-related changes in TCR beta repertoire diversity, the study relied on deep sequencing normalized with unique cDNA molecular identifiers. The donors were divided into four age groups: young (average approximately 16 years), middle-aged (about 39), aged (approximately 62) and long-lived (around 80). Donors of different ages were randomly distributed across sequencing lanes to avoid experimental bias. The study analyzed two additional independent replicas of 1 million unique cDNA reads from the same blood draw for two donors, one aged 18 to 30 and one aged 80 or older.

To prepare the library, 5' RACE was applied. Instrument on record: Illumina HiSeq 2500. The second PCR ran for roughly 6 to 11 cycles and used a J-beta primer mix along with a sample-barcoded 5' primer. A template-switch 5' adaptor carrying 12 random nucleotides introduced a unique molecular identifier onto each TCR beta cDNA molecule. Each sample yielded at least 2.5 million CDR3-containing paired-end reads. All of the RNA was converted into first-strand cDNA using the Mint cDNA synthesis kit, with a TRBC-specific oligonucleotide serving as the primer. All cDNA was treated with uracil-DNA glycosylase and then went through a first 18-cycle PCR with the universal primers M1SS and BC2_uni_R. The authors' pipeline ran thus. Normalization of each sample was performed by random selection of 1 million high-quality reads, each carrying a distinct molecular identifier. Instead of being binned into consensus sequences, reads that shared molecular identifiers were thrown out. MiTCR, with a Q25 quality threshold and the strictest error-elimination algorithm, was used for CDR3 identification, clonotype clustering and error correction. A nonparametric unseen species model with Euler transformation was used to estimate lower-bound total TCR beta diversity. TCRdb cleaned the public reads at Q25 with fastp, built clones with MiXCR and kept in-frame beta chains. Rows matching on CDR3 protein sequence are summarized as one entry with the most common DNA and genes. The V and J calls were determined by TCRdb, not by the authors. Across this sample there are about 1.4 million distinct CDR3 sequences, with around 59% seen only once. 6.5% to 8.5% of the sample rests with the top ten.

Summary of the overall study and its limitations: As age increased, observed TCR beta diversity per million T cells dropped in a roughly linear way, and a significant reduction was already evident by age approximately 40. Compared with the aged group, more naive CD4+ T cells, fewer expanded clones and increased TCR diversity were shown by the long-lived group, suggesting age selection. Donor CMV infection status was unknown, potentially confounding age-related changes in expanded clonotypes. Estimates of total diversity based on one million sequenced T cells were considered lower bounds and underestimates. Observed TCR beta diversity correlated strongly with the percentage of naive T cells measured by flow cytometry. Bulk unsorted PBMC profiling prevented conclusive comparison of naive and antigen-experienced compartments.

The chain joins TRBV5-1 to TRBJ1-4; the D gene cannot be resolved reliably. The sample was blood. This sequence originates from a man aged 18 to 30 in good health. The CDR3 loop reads CASALVTNEKLFF. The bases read TGCGCCAGCGCTTTGGTGACTAATGAAAAACTGTTTTTT. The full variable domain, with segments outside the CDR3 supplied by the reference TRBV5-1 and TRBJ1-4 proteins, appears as KAGVTQTPRYLIKTRGQQVTLSCSPISGHRSVSWYQQTPGQGLQFLFEYFSETQRNKGNFPGRFSGRQFSNSRSEMNVSTLELGDSALYLCASALVTNEKLFFGSGTQLSVL.